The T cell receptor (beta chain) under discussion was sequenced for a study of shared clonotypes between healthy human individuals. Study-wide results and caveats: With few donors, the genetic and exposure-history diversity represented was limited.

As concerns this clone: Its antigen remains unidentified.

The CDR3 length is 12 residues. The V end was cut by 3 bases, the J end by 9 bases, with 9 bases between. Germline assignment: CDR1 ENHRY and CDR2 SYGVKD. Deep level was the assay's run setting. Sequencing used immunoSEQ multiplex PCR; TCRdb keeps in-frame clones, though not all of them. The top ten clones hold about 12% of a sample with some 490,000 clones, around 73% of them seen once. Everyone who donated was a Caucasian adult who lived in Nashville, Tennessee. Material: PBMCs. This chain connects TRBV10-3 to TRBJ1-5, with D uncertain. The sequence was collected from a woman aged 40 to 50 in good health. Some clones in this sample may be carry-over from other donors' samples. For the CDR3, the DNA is TGTGCCATCAGTGATTCGAATGCGCCCCAGCATTTT. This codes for CAISDSNAPQHF.